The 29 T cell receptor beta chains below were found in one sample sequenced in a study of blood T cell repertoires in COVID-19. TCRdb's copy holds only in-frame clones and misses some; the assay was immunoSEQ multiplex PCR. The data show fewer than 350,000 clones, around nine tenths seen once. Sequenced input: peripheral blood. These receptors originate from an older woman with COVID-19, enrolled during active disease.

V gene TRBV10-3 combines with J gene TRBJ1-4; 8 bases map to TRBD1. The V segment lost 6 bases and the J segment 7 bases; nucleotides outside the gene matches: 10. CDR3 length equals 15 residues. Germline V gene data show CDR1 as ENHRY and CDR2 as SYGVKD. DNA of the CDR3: TGTGCCATCAGCTCCGACAGGGGAGATGGTGAAAAACTGTTTTTT. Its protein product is CAISSDRGDGEKLFF.

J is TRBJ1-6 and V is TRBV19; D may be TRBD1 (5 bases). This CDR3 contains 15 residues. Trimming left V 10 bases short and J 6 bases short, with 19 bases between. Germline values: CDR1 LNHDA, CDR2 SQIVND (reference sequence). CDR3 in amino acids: CATQGTAGGNSPLHF. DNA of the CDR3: TGTGCCACCCAGGGAACAGCCGGGGGTAATTCACCCCTCCACTTT.

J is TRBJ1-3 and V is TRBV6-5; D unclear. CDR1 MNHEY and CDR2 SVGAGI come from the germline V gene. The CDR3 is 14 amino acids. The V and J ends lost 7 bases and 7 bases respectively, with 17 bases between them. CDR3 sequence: CASTTPEFRNTIYF. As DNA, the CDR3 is TGTGCCAGCACCACACCGGAATTCAGGAACACCATATATTTT.

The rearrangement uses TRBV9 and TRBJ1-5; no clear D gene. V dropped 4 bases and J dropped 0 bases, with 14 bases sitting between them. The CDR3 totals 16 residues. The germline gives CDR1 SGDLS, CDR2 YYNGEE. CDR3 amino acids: CASSHPGSSSNQPQHF. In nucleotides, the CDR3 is TGTGCCAGCAGCCACCCAGGATCCTCTAGCAATCAGCCCCAGCATTTT.

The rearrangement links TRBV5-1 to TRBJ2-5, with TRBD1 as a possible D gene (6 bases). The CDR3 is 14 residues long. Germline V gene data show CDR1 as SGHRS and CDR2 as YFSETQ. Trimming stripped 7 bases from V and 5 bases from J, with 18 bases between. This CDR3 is CASQTQGRLETQYF. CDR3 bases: TGCGCCAGCCAAACCCAGGGGCGACTCGAGACCCAGTACTTC. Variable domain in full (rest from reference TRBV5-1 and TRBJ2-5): KAGVTQTPRYLIKTRGQQVTLSCSPISGHRSVSWYQQTPGQGLQFLFEYFSETQRNKGNFPGRFSGRQFSNSRSEMNVSTLELGDSALYLCASQTQGRLETQYFGPGTRLLVL.

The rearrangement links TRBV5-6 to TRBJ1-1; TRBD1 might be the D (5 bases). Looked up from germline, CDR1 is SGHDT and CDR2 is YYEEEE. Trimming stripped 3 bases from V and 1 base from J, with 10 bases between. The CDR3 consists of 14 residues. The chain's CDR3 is CASSWGLGNTEAFF. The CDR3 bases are TGTGCCAGCAGCTGGGGCCTGGGGAACACTGAAGCTTTCTTT. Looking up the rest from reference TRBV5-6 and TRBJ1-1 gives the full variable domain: DAGVTQSPTHLIKTRGQQVTLRCSPKSGHDTVSWYQQALGQGPQFIFQYYEEEERQRGNFPDRFSGHQFPNYSSELNVNALLLGDSALYLCASSWGLGNTEAFFGQGTRLTVV.

The CDR3, as DNA: TGTGCCAGCTCACCACCGGGGCCAGGGACTAGCGGGGCGACAGATACGCAGTATTTT. Translated: CASSPPGPGTSGATDTQYF. The V and J genes are TRBV18 and TRBJ2-3; TRBD2 agrees at 13 bases. Looked up from germline, CDR1 is KGHSH and CDR2 is LQKENI. CDR3 size: 19 residues. V was pared by 0 bases and J by 3 bases, with 9 bases of the junction left unmatched.

For the CDR3, the DNA is TGCAGTGCTAGTTCTAGCGGGGGGCTGTCAAATGAGCAGTTCTTC. Protein sequence: CSASSSGGLSNEQFF. The chain employs TRBV20-1 and TRBJ2-1; 11 bases match TRBD2. Trimming cost V 3 bases and J 7 bases; bases outside gene matches: 8. CDR3 length: 15 residues. Germline CDR1 reads DFQATT; CDR2 reads SNEGSKA (reference sequence).

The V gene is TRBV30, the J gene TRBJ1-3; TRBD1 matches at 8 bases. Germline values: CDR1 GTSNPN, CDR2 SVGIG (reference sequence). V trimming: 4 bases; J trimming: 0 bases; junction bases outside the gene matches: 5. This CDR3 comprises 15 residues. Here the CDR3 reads CAWTGGANSGNTIYF. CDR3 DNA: TGTGCCTGGACAGGGGGCGCGAACTCTGGAAACACCATATATTTT. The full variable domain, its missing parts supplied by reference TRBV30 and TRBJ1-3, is SQTIHQWPATLVQPVGSPLSLECTVEGTSNPNLYWYRQAAGRGLQLLFYSVGIGQISSEVPQNLSASRPQDRQFILSSKKLLLSDSGFYLCAWTGGANSGNTIYFGEGSWLTVV.

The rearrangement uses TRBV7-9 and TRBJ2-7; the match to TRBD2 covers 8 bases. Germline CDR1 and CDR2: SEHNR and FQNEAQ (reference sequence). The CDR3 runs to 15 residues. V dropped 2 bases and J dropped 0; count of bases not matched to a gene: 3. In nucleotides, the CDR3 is TGTGCCAGCAGCTTATCGGGAGGGAGCTCCTACGAGCAGTACTTC. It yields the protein CASSLSGGSSYEQYF.

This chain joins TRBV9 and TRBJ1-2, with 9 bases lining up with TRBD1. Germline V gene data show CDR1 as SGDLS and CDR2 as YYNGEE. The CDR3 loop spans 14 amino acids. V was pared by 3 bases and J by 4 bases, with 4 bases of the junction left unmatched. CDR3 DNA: TGTGCCAGCAGCGAAGGACAGGGGATCTATGGCTACACCTTC. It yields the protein CASSEGQGIYGYTF.

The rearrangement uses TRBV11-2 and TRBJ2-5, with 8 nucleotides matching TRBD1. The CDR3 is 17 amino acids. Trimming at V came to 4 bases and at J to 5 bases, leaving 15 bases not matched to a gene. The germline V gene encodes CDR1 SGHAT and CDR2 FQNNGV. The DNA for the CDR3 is TGTGCCAGCAGCTCTCCTGAGTCACGACAGGGGTGGGAGACCCAGTACTTC. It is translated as CASSSPESRQGWETQYF. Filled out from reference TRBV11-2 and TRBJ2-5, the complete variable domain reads EAGVAQSPRYKIIEKRQSVAFWCNPISGHATLYWYQQILGQGPKLLIQFQNNGVVDDSQLPKDRFSAERLKGVDSTLKIQPAKLEDSAVYLCASSSPESRQGWETQYFGPGTRLLVL.

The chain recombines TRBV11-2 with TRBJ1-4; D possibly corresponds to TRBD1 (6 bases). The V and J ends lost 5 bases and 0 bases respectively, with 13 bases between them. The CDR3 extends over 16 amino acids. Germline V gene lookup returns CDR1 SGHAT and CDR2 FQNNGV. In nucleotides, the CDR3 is TGTGCCAGCAGCCCGAGGACAGTTGCAACTAATGAAAAACTGTTTTTT. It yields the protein CASSPRTVATNEKLFF.

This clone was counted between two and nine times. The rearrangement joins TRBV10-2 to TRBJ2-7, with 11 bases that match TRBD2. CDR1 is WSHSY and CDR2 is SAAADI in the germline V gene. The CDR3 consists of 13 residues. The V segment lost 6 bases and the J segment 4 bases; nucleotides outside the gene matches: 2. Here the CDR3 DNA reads TGCGCCAGCAGAGCTAGCGGGGGGTACGAGCAGTACTTC. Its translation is CASRASGGYEQYF.

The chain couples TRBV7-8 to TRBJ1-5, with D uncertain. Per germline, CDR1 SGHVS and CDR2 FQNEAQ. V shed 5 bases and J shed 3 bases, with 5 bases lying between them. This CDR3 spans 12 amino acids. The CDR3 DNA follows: TGTGCCAGCAGCCCTCTCAATCAGCCCCAGCATTTT. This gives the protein CASSPLNQPQHF. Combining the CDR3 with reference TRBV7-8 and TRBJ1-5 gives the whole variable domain GAGVSQSPRYKVAKRGQDVALRCDPISGHVSLFWYQQALGQGPEFLTYFQNEAQLDKSGLPSDRFFAERPEGSVSTLKIQRTQQEDSAVYLCASSPLNQPQHFGDGTRLSIL.

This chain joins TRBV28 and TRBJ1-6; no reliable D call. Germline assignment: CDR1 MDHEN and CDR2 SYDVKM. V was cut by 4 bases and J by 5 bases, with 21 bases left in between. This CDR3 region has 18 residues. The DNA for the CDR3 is TGTGCCAGCAGTTATTTAAGGGAGTTTTACGAAAATAATTCACCCCTCCACTTT. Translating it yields CASSYLREFYENNSPLHF. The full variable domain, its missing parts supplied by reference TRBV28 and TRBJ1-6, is DVKVTQSSRYLVKRTGEKVFLECVQDMDHENMFWYRQDPGLGLRLIYFSYDVKMKEKGDIPEGYSVSREKKERFSLILESASTNQTSMYLCASSYLREFYENNSPLHFGNGTRLTVT.

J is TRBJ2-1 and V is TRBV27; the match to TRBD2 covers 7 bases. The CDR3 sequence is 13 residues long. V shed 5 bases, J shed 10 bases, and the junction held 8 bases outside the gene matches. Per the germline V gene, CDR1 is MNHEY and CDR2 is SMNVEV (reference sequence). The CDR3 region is CASSHGGGREQFF. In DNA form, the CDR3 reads TGTGCCAGCAGTCACGGGGGAGGGCGGGAGCAGTTCTTC.

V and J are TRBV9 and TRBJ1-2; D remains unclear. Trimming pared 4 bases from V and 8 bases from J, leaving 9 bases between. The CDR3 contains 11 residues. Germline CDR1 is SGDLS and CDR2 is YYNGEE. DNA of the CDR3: TGTGCCAGCAGCCCATCTCAGGGCTACACCTTC. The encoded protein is CASSPSQGYTF.

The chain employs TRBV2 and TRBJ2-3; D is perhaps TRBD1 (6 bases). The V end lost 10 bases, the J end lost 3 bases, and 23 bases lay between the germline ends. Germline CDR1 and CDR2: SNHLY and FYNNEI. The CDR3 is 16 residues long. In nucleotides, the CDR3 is TGTGCCACCAACCCGGGGCAGGGGTCTAGGACAGATACGCAGTATTTT. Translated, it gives CATNPGQGSRTDTQYF.

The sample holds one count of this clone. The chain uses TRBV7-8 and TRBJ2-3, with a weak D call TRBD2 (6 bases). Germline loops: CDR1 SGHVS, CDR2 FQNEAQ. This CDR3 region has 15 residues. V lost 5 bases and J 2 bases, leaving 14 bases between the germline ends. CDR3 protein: CASSPRGLPTDTQYF. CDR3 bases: TGTGCCAGCAGCCCACGGGGACTCCCCACAGATACGCAGTATTTT. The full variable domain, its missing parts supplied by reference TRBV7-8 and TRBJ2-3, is GAGVSQSPRYKVAKRGQDVALRCDPISGHVSLFWYQQALGQGPEFLTYFQNEAQLDKSGLPSDRFFAERPEGSVSTLKIQRTQQEDSAVYLCASSPRGLPTDTQYFGPGTRLTVL.

The CDR3 bases are TGTGCCTGGAGTGTACTACCTCGGTGGGCACCCCTCCACTTT. This codes for CAWSVLPRWAPLHF. The chain joins TRBV30 to TRBJ1-6, with D hard to call. Germline values: CDR1 GTSNPN, CDR2 SVGIG (reference sequence). Trimming stripped 0 bases from V and 11 bases from J, with 14 bases between. The CDR3 is made up of 14 amino acids.

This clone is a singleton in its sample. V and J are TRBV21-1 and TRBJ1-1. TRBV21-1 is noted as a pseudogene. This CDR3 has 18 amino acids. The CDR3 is CASSKTGIFDGVNTEAFF. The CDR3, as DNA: TGTGCCAGCAGCAAAACGGGGATTTTTGACGGGGTGAACACTGAAGCTTTCTTT.

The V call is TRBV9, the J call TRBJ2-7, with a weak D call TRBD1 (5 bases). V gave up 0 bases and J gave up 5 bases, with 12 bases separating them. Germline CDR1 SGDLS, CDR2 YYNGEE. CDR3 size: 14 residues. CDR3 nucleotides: TGTGCCAGCAGCGTAGTGGGCAGGGATGACGAGCAGTACTTC. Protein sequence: CASSVVGRDDEQYF.

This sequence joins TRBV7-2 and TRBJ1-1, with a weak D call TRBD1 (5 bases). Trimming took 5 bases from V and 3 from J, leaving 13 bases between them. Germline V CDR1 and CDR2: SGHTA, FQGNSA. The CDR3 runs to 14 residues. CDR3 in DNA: TGTGCCAGCAGCCCGCGATGGGGGGACACTGAAGCTTTCTTT. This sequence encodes CASSPRWGDTEAFF.

The CDR3 DNA reads as TGTGCCAGCAGTGCCTCGACTAGCGGTCACAATGAGCAGTTCTTC. This sequence encodes CASSASTSGHNEQFF. This chain joins TRBV2 and TRBJ2-1, with 9 positions matching TRBD2. The junction had 6 bases not matched to a gene; V was cut back by 4 bases and J by 5 bases. The CDR3 is 15 amino acids. From germline, CDR1 is SNHLY and CDR2 FYNNEI. Looking up the rest from reference TRBV2 and TRBJ2-1 gives the full variable domain: EPEVTQTPSHQVTQMGQEVILRCVPISNHLYFYWYRQILGQKVEFLVSFYNNEISEKSEIFDDQFSVERPDGSNFTLKIRSTKLEDSAMYFCASSASTSGHNEQFFGPGTRLTVL.

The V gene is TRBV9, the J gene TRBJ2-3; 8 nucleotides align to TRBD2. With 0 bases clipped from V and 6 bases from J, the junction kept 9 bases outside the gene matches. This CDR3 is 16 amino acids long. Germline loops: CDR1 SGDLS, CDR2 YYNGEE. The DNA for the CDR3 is TGTGCCAGCAGCGTAGAAGGGACTAGGTTCGGGGATACGCAGTATTTT. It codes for CASSVEGTRFGDTQYF.

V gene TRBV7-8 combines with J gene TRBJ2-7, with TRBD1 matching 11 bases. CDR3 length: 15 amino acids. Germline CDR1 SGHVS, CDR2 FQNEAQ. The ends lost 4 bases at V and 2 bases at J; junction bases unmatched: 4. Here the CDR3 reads CASSSWTGGPYEQYF. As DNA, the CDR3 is TGTGCCAGCAGCTCTTGGACAGGGGGCCCCTACGAGCAGTACTTC.

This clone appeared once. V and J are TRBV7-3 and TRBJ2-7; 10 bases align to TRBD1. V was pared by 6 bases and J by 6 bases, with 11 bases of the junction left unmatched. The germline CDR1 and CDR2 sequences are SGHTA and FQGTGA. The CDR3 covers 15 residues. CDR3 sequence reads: CASRSTGGQGTEQYF. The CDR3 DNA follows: TGTGCCAGCAGATCCACCGGGGGACAGGGGACCGAGCAGTACTTC.

CDR3 sequence reads: CASSVLNTEAFF. DNA of the CDR3: TGTGCCAGCAGTGTTCTAAACACTGAAGCTTTCTTT. The chain uses TRBV2 and TRBJ1-1; D not certain. The CDR3 extends over 12 amino acids. V was clipped by 4 bases and J by 2 bases, with 5 bases between them. The germline gives CDR1 SNHLY, CDR2 FYNNEI.